The rows below give T cell receptor beta chains drawn from one sample of a study of molecular identifiers for immune sequencing clone quantification. TCRdb redid the calling of the PCR reads with MiXCR, one entry per CDR3 protein. The profile covers hundreds of thousands of distinct CDR3 sequences, with roughly 27% appearing a single time and 0.6% to 0.9% taken by the ten largest. Source material: naive CD8+ T cells from blood, with Jurkat cell RNA spiked in. The receptors shown here come from a human donor in good health. Some libraries in this study had Jurkat cell RNA spiked in. Each CDR3 is given with its conserved first and last residue. The order of the fields is clone size, J gene, V gene, D gene, CDR3 DNA, CDR3 protein. D genes are given only for firm matches. The size of a clone is reported for some rows only, either as once, few or many, or as a class for expanded clones.

abundance: NA; j_gene: TRBJ2-3; v_gene: TRBV9; d_gene: NA; CDR3nt: TGTGCCAGCAGCACCAGATCGCGGGGAGACACAGATACGCAGTATTTT; CDR3aa: CASSTRSRGDTDTQYF
abundance: few; j_gene: TRBJ2-7; v_gene: TRBV5-8; d_gene: TRBD1; CDR3nt: TGTGCCAGCAGCCACGGCGGGGGGACAGGGGGTTCCGAGCAGTACTTC; CDR3aa: CASSHGGGTGGSEQYF
abundance: NA; j_gene: TRBJ1-1; v_gene: TRBV11-3; d_gene: NA; CDR3nt: TGTGCCAGCAGCCCCTCCCGGACAGAGTTGAACACTGAAGCTTTCTTT; CDR3aa: CASSPSRTELNTEAFF
abundance: NA; j_gene: TRBJ1-1; v_gene: TRBV7-9; d_gene: NA; CDR3nt: TGTGTCAGCAGCTTAAGAGGGACTGAAGCTTTCTTT; CDR3aa: CVSSLRGTEAFF
abundance: many; j_gene: TRBJ1-5; v_gene: TRBV12-3/TRBV12-4; d_gene: NA; CDR3nt: TGTGCCAGCAGGATAAGGGGGAGCAATCAGCCCCAGCATTTT; CDR3aa: CASRIRGSNQPQHF
abundance: many; j_gene: TRBJ2-3; v_gene: TRBV6-2/TRBV6-3; d_gene: NA; CDR3nt: TGTGCCAGCAGTTACTGGATTCGGGGGGCGCACACAGATACGCAGTATTTT; CDR3aa: CASSYWIRGAHTDTQYF
abundance: NA; j_gene: TRBJ2-1; v_gene: TRBV20-1; d_gene: TRBD1; CDR3nt: TGCAGTGCACGGACAGGGGGTTTGAATGAGCAGTTCTTC; CDR3aa: CSARTGGLNEQFF
abundance: NA; j_gene: TRBJ2-2; v_gene: TRBV13; d_gene: NA; CDR3nt: TGTGCCAGCAGAGATCAGGGGATTGGCGGGGAGCTGTTTTTT; CDR3aa: CASRDQGIGGELFF
abundance: NA; j_gene: TRBJ2-7; v_gene: TRBV5-1; d_gene: NA; CDR3nt: TGCGCCAGCGGCTCAACGCTAGAGCCCTACGAGCAGTACTTC; CDR3aa: CASGSTLEPYEQYF
abundance: many; j_gene: TRBJ1-1; v_gene: TRBV7-9; d_gene: NA; CDR3nt: TGTGCCAGCAGCCCTACACTGAACACTGAAGCTTTCTTT; CDR3aa: CASSPTLNTEAFF
abundance: many; j_gene: TRBJ2-7; v_gene: TRBV6-5; d_gene: NA; CDR3nt: TGTGCCAGCATGACTAGTGGCGAGCAGTACTTC; CDR3aa: CASMTSGEQYF
abundance: many; j_gene: TRBJ1-1; v_gene: TRBV7-9; d_gene: NA; CDR3nt: TGTGCCAGCAGCTTAACATCTTCGAACACTGAAGCTTTCTTT; CDR3aa: CASSLTSSNTEAFF
abundance: few; j_gene: TRBJ2-2; v_gene: TRBV7-3; d_gene: TRBD2; CDR3nt: TGTGCCAGCAGCCAAGTACTAGCGGGCTCGAACACCGGGGAGCTGTTTTTT; CDR3aa: CASSQVLAGSNTGELFF
abundance: few; j_gene: TRBJ2-7; v_gene: TRBV3-1; d_gene: NA; CDR3nt: TGTGCCAGCAGCCCCCCCTTTGCAGGGGCCCACGAGCAGTACTTC; CDR3aa: CASSPPFAGAHEQYF
abundance: few; j_gene: TRBJ2-7; v_gene: TRBV4-3; d_gene: TRBD1; CDR3nt: TGCGCCAGCAGCCAAGATCGGACAGGGAAGGTTTACGAGCAGTACTTC; CDR3aa: CASSQDRTGKVYEQYF